This T cell receptor beta chain came from a study of T cells in Graves' hyperthyroidism and ophthalmopathy (dated by TCRdb to between 2019 and 2020). Concerning the study at large: Peripheral blood samples were taken at initial diagnosis, before any treatment was given. Prospective prediction of ophthalmopathy was tested in an independent validation cohort of 18 to 20 hyperthyroidism patients and 17 patients who later progressed to ophthalmopathy. After sampling, hyperthyroidism patients received methimazole starting at 30 mg daily, and ophthalmopathy patients received high-dose intravenous methylprednisolone. To identify distinguishing TCR V-J signatures, a discovery cohort of around 100 patients was used, comprising 40 to 45 with Graves' ophthalmopathy and 55 to 65 with stable Graves' hyperthyroidism. The paper describes TCR Vbeta CDR3 sequencing of around 130 peripheral blood samples, made up of about 41 ophthalmopathy patients, roughly 75 hyperthyroidism patients and about 17 progressor patients. The 90 to 100 discovery patients were randomly divided into training and test sets at a 7:3 ratio. Thyroid tissue and blood T-cell repertoires from more than five Graves' hyperthyroidism patients were also compared in the study.

The paper as a whole reports these results and caveats: In cross-validation, a model built on a 13 V-J signature told ophthalmopathy apart from stable hyperthyroidism with 85% to 90% sensitivity and about 81% specificity, and in testing the same model reached 80%/75%. In validation, progression to ophthalmopathy was predicted by the model with roughly 71% sensitivity and 72.22% specificity, a median of around 6.5 months before onset. Most expanded thyroid clonotypes (frequency above 0.001) were also detected in blood, suggesting blood repertoires may reflect thyroid immune responses. No statistical method was used to set the sample size in advance, and investigators knew the group allocation.

Amplification of TCR beta CDR3 regions was carried out from RNA transcripts. The TCR CDR3 was subjected to a first round of RT-PCR using the HTBI primer set and the Qiagen OneStep RT-PCR kit. Libraries were constructed in a second round of multiplex PCR, after which size selection and purification were performed. Libraries were sequenced paired-end with 100 bp reads on an Illumina HiSeq2000. The original pipeline was this. Raw data were processed with SOAPnuke, discarding reads with adapters, uncalled bases, mean Phred below 15, or no exact constant-primer or identifier match. High-quality paired reads were merged using COPE v1.2.5, and each unique nucleotide sequence was defined as a clonotype. Clonotypes were aligned to IMGT TRBV, TRBD and TRBJ reference segments using MiTCR v1.1. Only V-J combinations with frequency above 0.0001, covering roughly 99% of repertoires, were analysed. A TCS score was defined as the ratio between F50 (clonal expansion) and ExV (chaos), using BLOSUM62-based TCRdist between CDR3 peptides within each V-J. Welch's t-statistics and random forest reduced 500 to 550 V-J features to around 14, which were used in a naive Bayes classifier (R e1071). The public reads were reanalyzed by TCRdb: fastp trimming at Q25, MiXCR alignment, in-frame beta chains only. Under each unique CDR3 protein, matching rows form one entry showing the most common genes and DNA. The V and J calls reflect TCRdb's pipeline rather than the authors' work. The table for this sample lists around 620,000 distinct CDR3 sequences; about 16% of them were counted only once. In total, the top ten clones hold 3% to 4% of the sample.

A patient counted as having stable Graves' hyperthyroidism if no progression to ophthalmopathy occurred over 18 months of follow-up. The hyperthyroidism patients were between 18 and 65 years old and newly diagnosed, with a disease duration of less than 2 months. Patients with uncontrolled infections, other autoimmune diseases, pregnancy or lactation were excluded. Clinical symptoms, serum thyroxine and TRAb, thyroid ultrasound, and orbital computed tomography formed the basis for the diagnoses. Ficoll-Paque density gradient centrifugation was used to isolate PBMCs from about 9 ml of fresh peripheral blood. Trizol reagent was used to extract total RNA, and RNA quality was then checked on an Agilent 2100 Bioanalyzer. On this clonotype itself: Its cognate antigen has yet to be identified. A read error is possible here, since a much larger clone lies one base away.

At the junction V is shortened by 4 bases and J by 10 bases; bases outside the gene matches: 12. The CDR3, cysteine through phenylalanine, is 14 amino acids long. The kept DNA is CDR3 alone, 42 bases in frame from the first base. Sequences DFQATT (CDR1) and SNEGSKA (CDR2) are obtained from the germline V gene (reference sequence). This clonotype was sampled from a woman in her twenties or thirties with Graves' hyperthyroidism. The chain employs TRBV20-1 and TRBJ2-1, and 8 bases in between align with TRBD2. Sequenced: blood. The CDR3 here reads CSANWGTRPYEQFF. At the DNA level, the sequence is TGCAGTGCTAATTGGGGGACTAGACCCTACGAGCAGTTCTTC.